This T cell receptor (beta chain) was obtained from a study of blood T cell repertoires in COVID-19. Study-wide context: In each case, the material was cDNA or gDNA derived from T cells, B-cell-depleted T cells, or PBMCs.

Some clones are missing from TCRdb's copy, which holds only in-frame ones; the method was immunoSEQ multiplex PCR. The sample lists around 250,000 clones; approximately 86% were seen once. This TCR came from a man aged 40-50 years with active or convalescent COVID-19. Sequenced material: peripheral blood.

CDR3 in amino acids: CAISRDRGGEQYF. In DNA form, the CDR3 reads TGTGCCATCAGCCGGGACAGGGGCGGCGAGCAGTACTTC. The rearrangement uses TRBV10-3 and TRBJ2-7, with 10 bases lining up with TRBD1. Per germline, CDR1 ENHRY and CDR2 SYGVKD. The CDR3 contains 13 residues. Trimming took 6 bases from V and 6 from J; bases not matched to a gene: 5.